The T cell receptor beta chain described here comes from a study of T-cell memory formation after mild COVID-19. Whole-study findings and limits: Clones that contracted from day 15 to 85 were balanced CD4/CD8, while later expanders leaned CD4+.

Comment on this clonotype: Its antigen remains unknown.

Each CDR3 protein gets one entry after TCRdb re-called the 5' RACE reads with MiXCR. The data contain about 140,000 distinct CDR3 sequences, 25% of them singletons. Trimming pared 1 base from V and 0 bases from J, leaving 16 bases between. Germline V lookup: CDR1 SGHAT, CDR2 FQNNGV. The length of the CDR3 is 19 residues. The receptor was isolated from an adult woman who had mild COVID-19 (a few samples of this study predate the infection). Cell type and time point are not known. Source material: PBMCs or a T cell subset sorted from them (not recorded which). This chain connects TRBV11-2 to TRBJ2-6; D gene ambiguous. The CDR3 here is CASSLVDFLRNSGANVLTF. DNA for the CDR3: TGTGCCAGCAGCTTAGTAGACTTTCTCCGAAACTCTGGGGCCAACGTCCTGACTTTC.